This T cell receptor (beta chain) was documented in a study of blood T cells in healthy people across ages. The authors drew roughly 9.8 milliliters of peripheral blood from each donor. In germline, CDR1 is MNHEY, CDR2 SVGEGT. J lost 7 bases, V lost 5 bases, and 1 base had no gene match. This CDR3 has 11 amino acids. Using a J-beta primer mix together with a sample-barcoded 5' primer, a second PCR was run for about 7 to 12 cycles. Each of the cDNA molecules was tagged by a template-switch adaptor with 12 random nucleotides. From each sample, at least 2.5 million paired-end reads containing CDR3 were obtained. TCRdb called the 5' RACE reads again in MiXCR, with one record for every CDR3 protein. In the table there are 500,000 to 700,000 distinct CDR3 sequences, approximately 30% of which are singletons.

The rearrangement links TRBV6-2 or TRBV6-3 to TRBJ1-1, with 7 bases identical to TRBD1. This TCR was sampled from a woman over 75 in good health. The sample consisted of blood. CDR3 loop: CASSRQGEAFF. Written as DNA, the CDR3 is TGTGCCAGCAGTCGACAGGGTGAAGCTTTCTTT.